This passage covers 6 T cell receptor beta chains from one sample sequenced in a study of T cell responses to AZD1222 COVID-19 vaccine. The method was immunoSEQ multiplex PCR; TCRdb's version includes in-frame clones alone and lacks a portion of them. In the table there are approximately 150,000 clones, around 90% of which are singletons. Material: peripheral blood, obtained 28 days after the second dose of the MenACWY control vaccine. The origin of the receptors is an adult who received the MenACWY meningococcal vaccine as a control.

The table lists this clone with a count of one. This chain uses TRBV25-1 with TRBJ1-1, with a weak D call TRBD1 (5 bases). Germline loops: CDR1 MGHDK, CDR2 SYGVNS. V shed 7 bases and J shed 2 bases, with 17 bases lying between them. The CDR3 sequence is 15 residues long. CDR3 sequence reads: CASTGLGTFNTEAFF. In DNA form, the CDR3 reads TGTGCCAGCACCGGCCTCGGGACTTTTAACACTGAAGCTTTCTTT.

CDR3 sequence: CASSLSKGKQPQHF. The CDR3, as DNA: TGTGCCAGCAGTTTGTCGAAGGGGAAGCAGCCCCAGCATTTT. The chain recombines TRBV28 with TRBJ1-5; possible D gene TRBD1, 5 bases. The germline gives CDR1 MDHEN, CDR2 SYDVKM. This CDR3 has 14 residues. The V end was cut by 3 bases, the J end by 7 bases, with 13 bases between.

This clone was seen once. The chain carries TRBV5-6 and TRBJ1-1; 9 nucleotides align to TRBD1. J lost 4 bases, V lost 6 bases, and 10 bases had no gene match. The germline gives CDR1 SGHDT, CDR2 YYEEEE. The length of the CDR3 is 15 residues. DNA of the CDR3: TGTGCCAGCACCCGATCCGGGACAGGGAGCACTGAAGCTTTCTTT. Its translation is CASTRSGTGSTEAFF.

The rearrangement joins TRBV27 to TRBJ2-1, with 11 nucleotides matching TRBD1. The V segment lost 6 bases and the J segment 6 bases; nucleotides outside the gene matches: 4. The CDR3 extends over 14 amino acids. Germline CDR1 and CDR2: MNHEY and SMNVEV (reference sequence). CDR3 in amino acids: CASSPGTGGNEQFF. CDR3 sequence (DNA): TGTGCCAGCAGCCCAGGGACAGGGGGCAATGAGCAGTTCTTC.

The gene calls are TRBV24-1 and TRBJ2-1; possibly TRBD1 for D (6 bases). The CDR3 is 16 amino acids. CDR1 is KGHDR and CDR2 is SFDVKD in the germline V gene. Trimming removed 4 bases at V and 8 bases at J, with 20 bases between. The CDR3 region has the DNA TGTGCCACCAGTGACCCGACCTCACAGGGTTTGGATGAGCAGTTCTTC. This translates into CATSDPTSQGLDEQFF.

The chain recombines TRBV29-1 with TRBJ1-2, with 7 nucleotides matching TRBD1. V shed 7 bases, J shed 4 bases, and the junction held 6 bases outside the gene matches. Germline V gives CDR1 SQVTM, CDR2 ANQGSEA. The CDR3 length is 12 residues. The CDR3 DNA follows: TGCAGCGCCCAGGGACAGCTCTATGGCTACACCTTC. It is translated as CSAQGQLYGYTF.